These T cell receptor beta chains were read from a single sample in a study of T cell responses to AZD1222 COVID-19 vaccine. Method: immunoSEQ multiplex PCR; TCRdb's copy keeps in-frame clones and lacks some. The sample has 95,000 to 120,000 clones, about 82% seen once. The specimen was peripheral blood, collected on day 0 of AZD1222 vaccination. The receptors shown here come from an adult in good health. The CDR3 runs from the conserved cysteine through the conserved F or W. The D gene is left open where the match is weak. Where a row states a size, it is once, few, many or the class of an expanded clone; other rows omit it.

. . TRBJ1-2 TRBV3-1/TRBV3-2 TGTGCCAGCAGCCCAGACTTGGACAGTTCTGGCTACACCTTC CASSPDLDSSGYTF
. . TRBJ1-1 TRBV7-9 TGTGCCAGCCGACAATGGGGAGCAAGTGAAGCTTTCTTT CASRQWGASEAFF
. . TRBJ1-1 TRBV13 TGTGCCAGCAGCCCCCGACAGGAGAACACTGAAGCTTTCTTT CASSPRQENTEAFF
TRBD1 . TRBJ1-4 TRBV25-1 TGTGCCAGCAGCACCGGGACAGGATTTAATGAAAAACTGTTTTTT CASSTGTGFNEKLFF
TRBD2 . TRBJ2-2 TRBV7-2 TGTGCCAGCAGCTTTAGCGGGGAAAACACCGGGGAGCTGTTTTTT CASSFSGENTGELFF
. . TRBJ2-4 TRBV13 TGTGCCAGCAGCTTAGGGCCTAGAGAAAACATTCAGTACTTC CASSLGPRENIQYF
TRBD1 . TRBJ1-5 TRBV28 TGTGCCAGCAGCCCTTGGACAGGGGTCGATCAGCCCCAGCATTTT CASSPWTGVDQPQHF
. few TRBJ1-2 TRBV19 TGTGCCAGTAGCGACAGGTTGTACTATGGCTACACCTTC CASSDRLYYGYTF
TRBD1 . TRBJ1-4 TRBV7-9 TGTGCCAGCAGCCCGGGACAGGGCACCACGGAAAAACTGTTTTTT CASSPGQGTTEKLFF
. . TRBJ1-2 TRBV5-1 TGCGCCAGCAGCAATGAAGGGGTGTGGGGCTACACCTTC CASSNEGVWGYTF
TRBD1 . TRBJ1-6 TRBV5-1 TGCGCCAGCAGCGGGGGGACAGGGTCGACTTCACCCCTCCACTTT CASSGGTGSTSPLHF
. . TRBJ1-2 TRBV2 TGTGCCAGCAATTCTCGCGCAGGGGGCTACACCTTC CASNSRAGGYTF
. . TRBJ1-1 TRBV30 TGTGCCTGGAGTGTAGGTTGGGGATTCTCTGAAGCTTTCTTT CAWSVGWGFSEAFF
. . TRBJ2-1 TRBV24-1 TGTGCCACCAGTGATCGGCACTACAATGAGCAGTTCTTC CATSDRHYNEQFF
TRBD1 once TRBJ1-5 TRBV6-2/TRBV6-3 TGTGCCAGCAGTTTAATAAGGGACAGGGTGAATCAGCCCCAGCATTTT CASSLIRDRVNQPQHF
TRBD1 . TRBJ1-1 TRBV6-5 TGTGCCAGCAGTTACCCGGAACAGGGGGCTGGTACTGAAGCTTTCTTT CASSYPEQGAGTEAFF
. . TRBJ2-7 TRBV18 TGTGCCAGCTCACCTGGAGCGGGTGACGCCTACGAGCAGTACTTC CASSPGAGDAYEQYF
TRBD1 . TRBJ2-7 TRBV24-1 TGTGCCACCAGTGACTCCCGGGACAGAAGCTCCTACGAGCAGTACTTC CATSDSRDRSSYEQYF
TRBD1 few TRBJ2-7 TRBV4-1 TGCGCCAGCCGGGACCCGGGACAGGGGGGGTACTACGAGCAGTACTTC CASRDPGQGGYYEQYF
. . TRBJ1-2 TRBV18 TGTGCCAGCTCACCCCGAGGGGGAGATGGCTACACCTTC CASSPRGGDGYTF
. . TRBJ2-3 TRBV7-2 TGTGCCAGCAGCGTTGGCAGGGTTGGGGATACGCAGTATTTT CASSVGRVGDTQYF
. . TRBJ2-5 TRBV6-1 TGTGCCAGCAGAGAAGGGGGGACCCAGTACTTC CASREGGTQYF
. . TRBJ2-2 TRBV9 TGTGCCAGCGGCCGGGGACCCACCGGGGAGCTGTTTTTT CASGRGPTGELFF
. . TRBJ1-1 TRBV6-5 TGTGCCAGCAGTTACTCAGAGAAAGCTTTCTTT CASSYSEKAFF
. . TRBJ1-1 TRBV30 TGTGCCGGCCTACTCCAGCCGCACACTGAAGCTTTCTTT CAGLLQPHTEAFF
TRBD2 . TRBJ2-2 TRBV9 TGTGCCAGCGGGGGACTAGCGGCGAACACCGGGGAGCTGTTTTTT CASGGLAANTGELFF
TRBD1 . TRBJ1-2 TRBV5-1 TGCGCCAGCAGCTTAACAGGGGTTACCGATGGCTACACCTTC CASSLTGVTDGYTF
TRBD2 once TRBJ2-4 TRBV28 TGTGCCAGCAGTTTAGGCGGGGGAAAAAACATTCAGTACTTC CASSLGGGKNIQYF
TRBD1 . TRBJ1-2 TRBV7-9 TGTGCCAGCAGCCCGACAGGGGGCCGAGGCTACACCTTC CASSPTGGRGYTF
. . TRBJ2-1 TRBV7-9 TGTGCCAGCAGCTTCGTCCTCTCGGGGGGCGATGAGCAGTTCTTC CASSFVLSGGDEQFF
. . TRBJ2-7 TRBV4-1 TGCGCCAGCAGCCAAGAAGGGATCTACGAGCAGTACTTC CASSQEGIYEQYF
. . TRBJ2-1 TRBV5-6 TGTGCCAGCAGCCCCCGGGGGAGCGGGAATGAGCAGTTCTTC CASSPRGSGNEQFF
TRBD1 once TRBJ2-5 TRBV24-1 TGTGCCACCAGTGACATCGGGACAGGACAAGAGACCCAGTACTTC CATSDIGTGQETQYF
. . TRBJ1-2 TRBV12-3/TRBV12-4 TGTGCCAGCAGTCGTCCGGGGCAGGGCTACACCTTC CASSRPGQGYTF
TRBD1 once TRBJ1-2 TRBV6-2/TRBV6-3 TGTGCCAGCAGCCCAAGAGGACAGGGGTATGCGGACTATGGCTACACCTTC CASSPRGQGYADYGYTF
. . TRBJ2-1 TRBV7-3 TGTGCCAGCAGCTTAACGTCCACAGGGAGTGGGGATGAGCAGTTCTTC CASSLTSTGSGDEQFF
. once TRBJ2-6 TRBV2 TGTGCCAGCAGTGCAAGAAGGGGTACCTCTGGGGCCAACGTCCTGACTTTC CASSARRGTSGANVLTF
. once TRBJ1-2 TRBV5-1 TGCGCCAGCAGCTTGGGGGGGAAGTTACACTTC CASSLGGKLHF
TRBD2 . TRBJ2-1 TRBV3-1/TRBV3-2 TGTGCCAGCAGCCAAGTTTCTAGCGGGGGGGCGTATGAGCAGTTCTTC CASSQVSSGGAYEQFF
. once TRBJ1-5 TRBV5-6 TGTGCCAGCAGCGTTTCAGGGGTAAGGGGCAATCAGCCCCAGCATTTT CASSVSGVRGNQPQHF
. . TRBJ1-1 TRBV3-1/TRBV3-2 TGTGCCAGCAGCCTCAGGGGCGGAATCACTGAAGCTTTCTTT CASSLRGGITEAFF
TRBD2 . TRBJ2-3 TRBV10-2 TGCGCCAGCAGCGAGACTAGCGGGGGGGCCGGAGATACGCAGTATTTT CASSETSGGAGDTQYF
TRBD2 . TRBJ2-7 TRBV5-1 TGCGCCAGCAGGACTAGCGGGACCTACGAGCAGTACTTC CASRTSGTYEQYF
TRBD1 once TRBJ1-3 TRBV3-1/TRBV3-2 TGTGCCAGCAGCCCCTTACAGGGGTTTTCTGGAAACACCATATATTTT CASSPLQGFSGNTIYF
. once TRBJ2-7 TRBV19 TGTGCCAGTAGTATATTATCTACAGTCGACGCCTACGAGCAGTACTTC CASSILSTVDAYEQYF
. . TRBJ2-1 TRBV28 TGTGCCAGCAGAACCCCAACAGGGAATCACAATGAGCAGTTCTTC CASRTPTGNHNEQFF
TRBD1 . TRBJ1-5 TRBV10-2 TGCGCCAGCTGGAACAGGGGCAACAATCAGCCCCAGCATTTT CASWNRGNNQPQHF
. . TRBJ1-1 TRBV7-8 TGTGCCAGCAGCTTAACTCCAGGAACTGAAGCTTTCTTT CASSLTPGTEAFF
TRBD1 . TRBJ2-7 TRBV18 TGTGCCAGCTCATCTTATGGGACAGGGGAATACGAGCAGTACTTC CASSSYGTGEYEQYF
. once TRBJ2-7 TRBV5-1 TGCGCCAGCAGCTCCAACAGGTTTATGTCCTACGAGCAGTACTTC CASSSNRFMSYEQYF
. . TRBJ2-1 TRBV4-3 TGCGCCAGCAGCCAAGCGTCCGACCGGGCTTACAATGAGCAGTTCTTC CASSQASDRAYNEQFF
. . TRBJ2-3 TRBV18 TGTGCCAGCTCTCCTTCTCGCAGCACAGATACGCAGTATTTT CASSPSRSTDTQYF
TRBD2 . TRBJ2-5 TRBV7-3 TGTGCCAGCAGCTCCCAACCTCTAGCGGTTCAAGAGACCCAGTACTTC CASSSQPLAVQETQYF
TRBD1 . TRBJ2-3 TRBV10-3 TGTGCCATCAGGACAGGGGGGGGAACAGATACGCAGTATTTT CAIRTGGGTDTQYF
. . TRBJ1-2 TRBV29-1 TGCAGCGTTGAGGGTCTCGATGGCTACACCTTC CSVEGLDGYTF
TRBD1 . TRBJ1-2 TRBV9 TGTGCCAGCAGCGTAGTTCGGACAGGAAAGAAATATGGCTACACCTTC CASSVVRTGKKYGYTF
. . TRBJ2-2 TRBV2 TGTGCCAGCAGGGGAAATGATCTGAACACCGGGGAGCTGTTTTTT CASRGNDLNTGELFF